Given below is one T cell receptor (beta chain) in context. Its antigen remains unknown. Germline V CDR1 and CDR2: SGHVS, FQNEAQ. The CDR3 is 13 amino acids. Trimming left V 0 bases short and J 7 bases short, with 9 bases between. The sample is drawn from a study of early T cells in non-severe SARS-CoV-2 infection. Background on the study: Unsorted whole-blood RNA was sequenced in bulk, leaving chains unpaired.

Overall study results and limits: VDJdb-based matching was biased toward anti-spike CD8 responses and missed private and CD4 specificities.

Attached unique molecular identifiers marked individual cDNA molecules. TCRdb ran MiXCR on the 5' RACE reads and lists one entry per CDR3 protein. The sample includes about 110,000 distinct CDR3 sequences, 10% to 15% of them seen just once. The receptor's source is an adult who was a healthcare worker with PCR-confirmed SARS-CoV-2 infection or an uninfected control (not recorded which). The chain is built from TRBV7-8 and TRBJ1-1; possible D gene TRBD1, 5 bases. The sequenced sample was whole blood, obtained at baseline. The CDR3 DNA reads TGTGCCAGCAGCTTAGCAGGGGCAATTGAAGCTTTCTTT. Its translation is CASSLAGAIEAFF.